The 5 T cell receptor beta chains listed next were all sequenced from one sample in a study of CD8 T cells in Susac syndrome. RNA was extracted with the RNeasy kit, and a quantity of about 0.5 to 1 ug was reverse transcribed using random hexamers. TCRdb used MiXCR to reprocess the immunoSEQ multiplex PCR reads, holding one entry per CDR3 protein. This table has roughly 180,000 distinct CDR3 sequences, around 94% appearing once. The source material was CD4+ T cells from PBMCs. These receptors originate from a human donor in good health.

The V call is TRBV20-1, the J call TRBJ2-1; weak D call: TRBD2 (5 bases). CDR3 length equals 15 residues. Germline CDR1 reads DFQATT; CDR2 reads SNEGSKA (reference sequence). Trimming shortened V by 5 bases and J by 1 base, and 15 bases separated the two germline ends. CDR3 amino acids: CSAWGAAYSYNEQFF. As DNA, the CDR3 is TGCAGTGCTTGGGGAGCGGCTTATTCCTACAATGAGCAGTTCTTC.

The chain joins TRBV15 to TRBJ2-3; no clear D. V shed 1 base and J shed 2 bases, with 10 bases lying between them. The germline V gene encodes CDR1 LNHNV and CDR2 YYDKDF (reference sequence). CDR3 size: 15 residues. CDR3 sequence (DNA): TGTGCCACCAGCAGAGCTCTCCAGGTCACAGATACGCAGTATTTT. Translated: CATSRALQVTDTQYF. Based on the CDR3 plus reference TRBV15 and TRBJ2-3, the full variable domain is DAMVIQNPRYQVTQFGKPVTLSCSQTLNHNVMYWYQQKSSQAPKLLFHYYDKDFNNEADTPDNFQSRRPNTSFCFLDIRSPGLGDTAMYLCATSRALQVTDTQYFGPGTRLTVL.

The chain's CDR3 is CASSGQLSYEQYF. DNA of the CDR3: TGTGCCAGCAGTGGACAGTTATCCTACGAGCAGTACTTC. V is TRBV2 and J is TRBJ2-7, with D perhaps TRBD1 (5 bases). The CDR3 totals 13 residues. Per the germline V gene, CDR1 is SNHLY and CDR2 is FYNNEI. Trimming shortened V by 4 bases and J by 1 base, and 8 bases separated the two germline ends.

The chain couples TRBV29-1 to TRBJ2-5, with D perhaps TRBD1 (5 bases). V was cut by 5 bases and J by 2 bases, with 12 bases left in between. From germline, CDR1 is SQVTM and CDR2 ANQGSEA. The CDR3 is 13 amino acids. The CDR3 here is CSVRQPNQETQYF. CDR3 DNA: TGCAGCGTTCGACAGCCAAATCAAGAGACCCAGTACTTC.

The chain has TRBV30 and TRBJ1-4, with D uncertain. Between the trimmed V and J ends, which lost 4 bases and 1 base, there was a span of 4 bases. CDR1 is GTSNPN and CDR2 is SVGIG in the germline V gene (reference sequence). CDR3 length: 12 residues. The CDR3 DNA reads TGTGCCTGGACCGGAACTAATGAAAAACTGTTTTTT. Its protein is CAWTGTNEKLFF.